Listed here are 9 T cell receptor beta chains from one sample, sequenced in a study of breast tumors, draining lymph nodes, adjacent tissues (dated by TCRdb to between 2015 and 2016). Lymph node samples came from the axillary draining lymph nodes of breast cancer patients. Library creation used multiplex PCR. The instrument was an Illumina HiSeq 2000. TCRdb reworked the public reads: Q25 trimming with fastp, MiXCR clone assembly, productive beta chains retained. Each entry is one CDR3 protein sequence, shown with its most common DNA and genes. This sample comprises 150,000 to 250,000 distinct CDR3 sequences, 31% of them detected only once. The top ten hold 4% to 4.5% of the sample. Sequenced material: axillary lymph node tissue. The receptors derive from a female donor with breast cancer. Some clones in this sample may be carry-over from other donors' samples.

The chain employs TRBV11-2 and TRBJ2-1, with 15 bases that match TRBD2. This CDR3 contains 18 residues. V lost 8 bases and J lost 1; bases outside the gene matches: 9. Germline CDR1 reads SGHAT; CDR2 reads FQNNGV. CDR3 sequence: CASSRTSGGAGSYNEQFF. Here the CDR3 DNA reads TGTGCCAGCTCGAGGACTAGCGGGGGGGCCGGGTCCTACAATGAGCAGTTCTTC.

In this sample, this clonotype turned up many times. The J gene is TRBJ2-7, the V gene TRBV5-4; TRBD2 might be the D (5 bases). Germline CDR1 is SGHNT and CDR2 is YYREEE (reference sequence). The CDR3 is made up of 13 amino acids. The ends were cut back, 4 bases at V and 6 bases at J, with 14 bases in the middle. The CDR3 DNA is TGTGCCAGCAGCCCGGAGGTAGGAGGCGAGCAGTACTTC. Its protein product is CASSPEVGGEQYF.

This chain uses TRBV7-9 with TRBJ2-3; TRBD2 agrees at 15 bases. Germline V lookup: CDR1 SEHNR, CDR2 FQNEAQ (reference sequence). This CDR3 contains 15 residues. Trimming took 5 bases from V and 11 from J; bases not matched to a gene: 8. The CDR3 DNA follows: TGTGCCAGCAGCATTGGGACTAGCGGGAGGAATGAGCAGTATTTT. Translated, it gives CASSIGTSGRNEQYF.

This clonotype came up many times. The chain uses TRBV28 and TRBJ2-5; 10 bases are shared with TRBD1. The CDR3 is 16 residues long. V lost 4 bases to trimming and J lost 4 bases; unmatched junction nucleotides: 9. The germline V gene has CDR1 MDHEN and CDR2 SYDVKM. The CDR3 region has the DNA TGTGCCAGCAGTTCGTACACAGGACAGGGGGTAGAGACCCAGTACTTC. This sequence encodes CASSSYTGQGVETQYF. The variable domain in full, completed from reference TRBV28 and TRBJ2-5, reads DVKVTQSSRYLVKRTGEKVFLECVQDMDHENMFWYRQDPGLGLRLIYFSYDVKMKEKGDIPEGYSVSREKKERFSLILESASTNQTSMYLCASSSYTGQGVETQYFGPGTRLLVL.

The CDR3 sequence is CSATSGYSYNEQYF. The CDR3 nucleotides are TGCAGTGCTACTAGCGGGTATTCCTACAATGAGCAGTATTTT. The V call is TRBV20-1, the J call TRBJ2-3, with 8 bases lining up with TRBD2. Losses at the gene ends were 4 bases for V and 11 bases for J; bases not matched to a gene: 14. The CDR3 is 14 residues long. Germline CDR1 and CDR2: DFQATT and SNEGSKA (reference sequence).

About this clonotype: One end of the junction varies from germline; a read error may be responsible. The rearrangement joins TRBV11-2 to TRBJ2-7, with 11 bases fitting TRBD2. The CDR3 has 15 amino acids. The germline V gene encodes CDR1 SGHAT and CDR2 FQNNGV. The CDR3 sequence: CASSQVAGGPYEQHF. The DNA of the CDR3 is TGTGCCAGCAGCCAAGTAGCGGGAGGGCCTTACGAGCAGCACTTT. Full variable domain (missing parts from reference TRBV11-2 and TRBJ2-7): EAGVAQSPRYKIIEKRQSVAFWCNPISGHATLYWYQQILGQGPKLLIQFQNNGVVDDSQLPKDRFSAERLKGVDSTLKIQPAKLEDSAVYLCASSQVAGGPYEQHFGPGTRLTVT.

A word on this clonotype: A read error may explain this, as a much larger clone is one base away. The genes are TRBV7-2 and TRBJ2-6; D may be TRBD1 or TRBD2 (5 bases each). Germline V CDR1 and CDR2: SGHTA, FQGNSA. The CDR3 length is 15 residues. The CDR3 here is CASSTSGTGANVLPF. CDR3 sequence (DNA): TGTGCCAGCAGCACCTCAGGGACCGGGGCCAACGTCCTGCCTTTC.

As to this clonotype: Given a much more abundant clone one base away, this may be a read error. The rearrangement uses TRBV7-2 and TRBJ2-1; 8 nucleotides align to TRBD2. CDR1 is SGHTA and CDR2 is FQGNSA in the germline V gene. The CDR3 runs 15 residues. Here the CDR3 reads CASSPGGALYNEQLF. DNA for the CDR3: TGTGCCAGCAGCCCCGGGGGGGCACTATACAATGAGCAGCTCTTC.

The V gene is TRBV6-4, the J gene TRBJ1-5; D is unclear. Germline V gives CDR1 MRHNA, CDR2 SNTAGT. The germline V and J ends were trimmed by 5 bases and 7 bases, with 15 bases remaining between them. This CDR3 is built from 14 residues. This CDR3 reads CASSKGRGEQPQHF. In nucleotides, the CDR3 is TGTGCCAGCAGTAAAGGACGCGGGGAGCAGCCCCAGCATTTT.